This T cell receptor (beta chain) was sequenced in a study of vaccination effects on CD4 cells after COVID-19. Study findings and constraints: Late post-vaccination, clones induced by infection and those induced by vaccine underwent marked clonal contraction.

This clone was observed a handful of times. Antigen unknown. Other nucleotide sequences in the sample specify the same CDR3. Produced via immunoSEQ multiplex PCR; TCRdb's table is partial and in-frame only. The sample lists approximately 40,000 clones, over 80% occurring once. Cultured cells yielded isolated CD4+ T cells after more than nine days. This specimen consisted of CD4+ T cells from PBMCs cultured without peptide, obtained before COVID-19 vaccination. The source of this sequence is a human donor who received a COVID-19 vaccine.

The CDR3 nucleotides are TGCGCCAGCAGCTTGGAAGGGGAGACCCAGTACTTC. This translates into CASSLEGETQYF. The genes are TRBV5-1 and TRBJ2-5; no firm D call. The CDR3 is 12 amino acids. V was cut by 0 bases and J by 5 bases, with 5 bases left in between. CDR1 is SGHRS and CDR2 is YFSETQ in the germline V gene.